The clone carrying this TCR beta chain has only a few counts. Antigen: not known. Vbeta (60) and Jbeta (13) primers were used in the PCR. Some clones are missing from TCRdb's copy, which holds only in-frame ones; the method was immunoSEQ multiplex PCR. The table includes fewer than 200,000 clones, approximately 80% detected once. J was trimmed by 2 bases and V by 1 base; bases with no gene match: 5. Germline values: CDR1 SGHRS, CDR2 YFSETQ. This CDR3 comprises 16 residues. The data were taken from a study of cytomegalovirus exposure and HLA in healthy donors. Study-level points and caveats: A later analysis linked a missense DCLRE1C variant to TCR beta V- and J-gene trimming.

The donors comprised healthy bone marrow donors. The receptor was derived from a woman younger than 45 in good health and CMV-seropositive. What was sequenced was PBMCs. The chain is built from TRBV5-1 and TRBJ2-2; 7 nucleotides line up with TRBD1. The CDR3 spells CASSLWGQINTGELFF. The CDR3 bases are TGCGCCAGCAGCTTGTGGGGACAGATAAACACCGGGGAGCTGTTTTTT. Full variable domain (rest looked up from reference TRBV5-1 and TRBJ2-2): KAGVTQTPRYLIKTRGQQVTLSCSPISGHRSVSWYQQTPGQGLQFLFEYFSETQRNKGNFPGRFSGRQFSNSRSEMNVSTLELGDSALYLCASSLWGQINTGELFFGEGSRLTVL.